This TCR beta chain was profiled in a study of a mutant IDH1 vaccine in newly diagnosed glioma. In the study overall: Treated patients showed a male proportion of approximately 62%, a female proportion of around 38%, and a mean age of around 40 years. Earlier therapy was either radiotherapy, temozolomide, or both, and most got both.

About this clone: The antigen is not known.

The table came from immunoSEQ multiplex PCR; TCRdb's copy has only in-frame clones and leaves some out. The sample includes about 100,000 clones, around 77% of them seen just once. Time point noted: baseline, week 1 (first vaccination visit). Described treatment: pre-vaccination baseline after standard-of-care therapy. Each donor presented with a new WHO grade 3 or 4 astrocytoma that tested IDH1-mutant and showed ATRX loss. Study-wide findings and caveats: Researchers report vaccine-induced immune responses in 80% to 95% of patients.

This TCR was sampled from a man in his forties or fifties with glioma. The sequencing used PBMCs, collected from a glioma patient treated with radiotherapy, temozolomide or both.

The CDR3 loop reads CASSYSSGHTGELFF. The CDR3 DNA is TGTGCCAGCAGTTACTCGTCAGGGCACACCGGGGAGCTGTTTTTT. The rearrangement links TRBV6-5 to TRBJ2-2, with a tentative D call TRBD1 (5 bases). Germline CDR1 is MNHEY and CDR2 is SVGAGI. There are 15 residues in the CDR3. Trimming pared 0 bases from V and 3 bases from J, leaving 8 bases between.